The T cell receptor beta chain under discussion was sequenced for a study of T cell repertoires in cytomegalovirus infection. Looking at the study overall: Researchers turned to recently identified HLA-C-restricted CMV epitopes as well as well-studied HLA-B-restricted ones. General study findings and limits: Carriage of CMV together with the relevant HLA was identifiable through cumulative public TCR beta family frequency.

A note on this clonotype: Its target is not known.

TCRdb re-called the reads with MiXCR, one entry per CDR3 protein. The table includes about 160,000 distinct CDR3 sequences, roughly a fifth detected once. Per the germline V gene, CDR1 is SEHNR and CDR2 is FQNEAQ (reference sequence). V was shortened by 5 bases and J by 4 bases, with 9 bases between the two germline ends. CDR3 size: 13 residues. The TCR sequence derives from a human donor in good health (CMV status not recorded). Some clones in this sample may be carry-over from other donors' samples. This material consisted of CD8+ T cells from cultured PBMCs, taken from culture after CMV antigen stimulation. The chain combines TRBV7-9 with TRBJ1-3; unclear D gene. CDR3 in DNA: TGTGCCAGCAGCCCCAAGCAAGGAAACACCATATATTTT. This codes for CASSPKQGNTIYF.